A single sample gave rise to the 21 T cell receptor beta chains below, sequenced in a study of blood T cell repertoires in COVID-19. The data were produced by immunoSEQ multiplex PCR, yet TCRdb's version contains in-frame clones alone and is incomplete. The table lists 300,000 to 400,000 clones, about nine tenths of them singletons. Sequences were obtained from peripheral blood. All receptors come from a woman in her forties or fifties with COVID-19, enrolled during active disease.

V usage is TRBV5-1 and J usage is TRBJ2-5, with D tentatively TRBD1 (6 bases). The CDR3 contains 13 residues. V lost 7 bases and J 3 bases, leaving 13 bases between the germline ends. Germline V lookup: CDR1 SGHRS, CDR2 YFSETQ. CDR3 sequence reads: CASHLGAKETQYF. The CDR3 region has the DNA TGCGCCAGCCACCTGGGGGCGAAAGAGACCCAGTACTTC.

CDR3 in amino acids: CASTAYGGTQYF. The CDR3 nucleotides are TGTGCCAGCACCGCCTACGGGGGTACGCAGTATTTT. The chain links TRBV7-2 to TRBJ2-3, with a possible D match to TRBD2 (6 bases). The germline V and J ends were trimmed by 7 bases and 8 bases, with 13 bases remaining between them. The CDR3 covers 12 residues. In germline, CDR1 is SGHTA, CDR2 FQGNSA.

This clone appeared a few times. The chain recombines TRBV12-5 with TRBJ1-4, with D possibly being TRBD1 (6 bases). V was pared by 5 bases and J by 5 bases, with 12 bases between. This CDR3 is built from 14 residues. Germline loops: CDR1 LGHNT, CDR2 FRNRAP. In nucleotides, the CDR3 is TGTGCTAGTGGTCCCGGACAGTTGAATGAAAAACTGTTTTTT. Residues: CASGPGQLNEKLFF.

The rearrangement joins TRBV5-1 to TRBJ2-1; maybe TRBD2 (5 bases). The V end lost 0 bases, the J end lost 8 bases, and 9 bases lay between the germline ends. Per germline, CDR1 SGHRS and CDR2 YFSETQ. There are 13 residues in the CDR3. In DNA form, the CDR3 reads TGCGCCAGCAGCTTGGGTAACGGGGATGAGCAGTTCTTC. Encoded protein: CASSLGNGDEQFF.

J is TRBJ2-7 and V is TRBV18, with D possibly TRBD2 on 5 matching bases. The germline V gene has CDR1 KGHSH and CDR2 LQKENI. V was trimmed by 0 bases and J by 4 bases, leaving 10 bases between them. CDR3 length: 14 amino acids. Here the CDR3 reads CASSPPGSWYEQYF. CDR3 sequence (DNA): TGTGCCAGCTCACCACCAGGGAGTTGGTACGAGCAGTACTTC.

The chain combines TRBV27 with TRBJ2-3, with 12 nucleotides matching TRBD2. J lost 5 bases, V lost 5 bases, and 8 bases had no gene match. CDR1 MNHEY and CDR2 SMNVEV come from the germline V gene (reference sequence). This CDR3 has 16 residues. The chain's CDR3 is CASSPLAGGFVDTQYF. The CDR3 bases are TGTGCCAGCAGTCCCCTAGCGGGAGGGTTTGTAGATACGCAGTATTTT.

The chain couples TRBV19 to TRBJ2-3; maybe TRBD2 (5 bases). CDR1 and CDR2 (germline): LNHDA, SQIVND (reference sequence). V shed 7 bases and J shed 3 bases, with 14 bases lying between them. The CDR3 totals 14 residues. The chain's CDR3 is CASNSRRLTDTQYF. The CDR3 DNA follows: TGTGCCAGTAACTCGCGGAGGCTGACAGATACGCAGTATTTT.

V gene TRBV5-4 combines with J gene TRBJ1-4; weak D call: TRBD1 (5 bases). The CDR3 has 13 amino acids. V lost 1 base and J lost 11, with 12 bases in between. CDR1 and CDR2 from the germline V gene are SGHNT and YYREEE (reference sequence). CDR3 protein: CASSLSEGLKLFF. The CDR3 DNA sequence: TGTGCCAGCAGCTTGTCGGAGGGACTGAAACTGTTTTTT. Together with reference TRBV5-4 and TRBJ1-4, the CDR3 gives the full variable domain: ETGVTQSPTHLIKTRGQQVTLRCSSQSGHNTVSWYQQALGQGPQFIFQYYREEENGRGNFPPRFSGLQFPNYSSELNVNALELDDSALYLCASSLSEGLKLFFGSGTQLSVL.

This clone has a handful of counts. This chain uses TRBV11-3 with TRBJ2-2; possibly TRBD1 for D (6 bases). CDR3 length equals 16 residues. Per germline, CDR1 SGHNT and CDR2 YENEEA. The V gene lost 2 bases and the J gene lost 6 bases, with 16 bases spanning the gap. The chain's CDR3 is CASSLIQGSQAGELFF. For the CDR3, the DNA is TGTGCCAGCAGCTTAATACAGGGTTCGCAGGCCGGGGAGCTGTTTTTT.

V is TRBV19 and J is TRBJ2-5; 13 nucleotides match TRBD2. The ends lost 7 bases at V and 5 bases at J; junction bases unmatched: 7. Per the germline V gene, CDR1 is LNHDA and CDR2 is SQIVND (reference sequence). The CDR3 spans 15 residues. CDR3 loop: CASTIGLAGEETQYF. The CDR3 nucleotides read TGTGCCAGTACCATAGGACTAGCGGGAGAGGAGACCCAGTACTTC.

The DNA of the CDR3 is TGTGCCAGCAGCTTGGAAGACTTCGGGAGCACAGATACGCAGTATTTT. Residues: CASSLEDFGSTDTQYF. The J gene is TRBJ2-3, the V gene TRBV5-4; no clear D gene. Germline loops: CDR1 SGHNT, CDR2 YYREEE (reference sequence). The ends were cut back, 0 bases at V and 0 bases at J, with 11 bases in the middle. This CDR3 region has 16 residues.

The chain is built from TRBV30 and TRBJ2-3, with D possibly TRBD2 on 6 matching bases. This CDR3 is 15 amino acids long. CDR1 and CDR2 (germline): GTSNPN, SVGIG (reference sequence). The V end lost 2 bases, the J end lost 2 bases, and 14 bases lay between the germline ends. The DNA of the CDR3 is TGTGCCTGGAGTTCGGGGGTCCTATACACAGATACGCAGTATTTT. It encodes CAWSSGVLYTDTQYF.

CDR3 sequence reads: CASNKRLARYNEQFF. CDR3 sequence (DNA): TGTGCCAGCAACAAACGACTAGCGAGATACAATGAGCAGTTCTTC. The rearrangement links TRBV5-6 to TRBJ2-1; 8 bases are shared with TRBD2. The CDR3 totals 15 residues. V was pared by 6 bases and J by 4 bases, with 9 bases of the junction left unmatched. From germline, CDR1 is SGHDT and CDR2 YYEEEE.

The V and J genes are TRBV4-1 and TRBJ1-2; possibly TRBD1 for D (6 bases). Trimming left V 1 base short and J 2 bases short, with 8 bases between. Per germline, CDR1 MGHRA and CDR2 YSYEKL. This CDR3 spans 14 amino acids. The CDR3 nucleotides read TGCGCCAGCAGCCAAGCGGACAGAAACTATGGCTACACCTTC. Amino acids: CASSQADRNYGYTF.

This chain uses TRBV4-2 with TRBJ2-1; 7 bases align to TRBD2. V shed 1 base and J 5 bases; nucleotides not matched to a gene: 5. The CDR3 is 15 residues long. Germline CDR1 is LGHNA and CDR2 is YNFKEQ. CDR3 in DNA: TGTGCCAGCAGCCAAGCCGGCGGGAGCCACAATGAGCAGTTCTTC. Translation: CASSQAGGSHNEQFF.

CDR3 nucleotides: TGTGCCAGCAGTAGAAACAGGGGGCGCTTTGAGACCCAGTACTTC. Translated: CASSRNRGRFETQYF. The J gene is TRBJ2-5, the V gene TRBV6-5; 9 bases align to TRBD1. V shed 5 bases, J shed 5 bases, and the junction held 9 bases outside the gene matches. Germline V gene sequence: CDR1 MNHEY, CDR2 SVGAGI. This CDR3 region has 15 residues.

The CDR3 spells CASSLWGPNGSADTQYF. CDR3 DNA sequence: TGCGCCAGCAGCTTGTGGGGTCCGAACGGGAGCGCAGATACGCAGTATTTT. V gene TRBV5-1 combines with J gene TRBJ2-3, with TRBD2 as a possible D gene (6 bases). The V gene lost 1 base and the J gene lost 4 bases, with 19 bases spanning the gap. The germline gives CDR1 SGHRS, CDR2 YFSETQ. This CDR3 contains 17 residues.

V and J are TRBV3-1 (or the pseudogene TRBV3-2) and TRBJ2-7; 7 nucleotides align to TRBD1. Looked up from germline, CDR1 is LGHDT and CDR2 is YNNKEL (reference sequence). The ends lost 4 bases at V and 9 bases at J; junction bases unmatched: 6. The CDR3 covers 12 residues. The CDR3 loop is CASSRTGDVQYF. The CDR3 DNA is TGTGCCAGCAGCCGAACAGGGGATGTGCAGTACTTC.

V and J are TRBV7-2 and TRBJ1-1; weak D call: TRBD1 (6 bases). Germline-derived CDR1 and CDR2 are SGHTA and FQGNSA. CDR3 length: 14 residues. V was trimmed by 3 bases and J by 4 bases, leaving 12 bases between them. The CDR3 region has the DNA TGTGCCAGCAGCTTGAGCAACAGGGTCACTGAAGCTTTCTTT. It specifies CASSLSNRVTEAFF.

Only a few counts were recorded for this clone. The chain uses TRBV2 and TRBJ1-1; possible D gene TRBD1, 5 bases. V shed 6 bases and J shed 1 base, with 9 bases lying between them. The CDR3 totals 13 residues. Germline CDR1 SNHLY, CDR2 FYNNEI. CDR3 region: CASRQVTNTEAFF. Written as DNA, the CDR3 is TGTGCCAGCAGACAGGTGACGAACACTGAAGCTTTCTTT.

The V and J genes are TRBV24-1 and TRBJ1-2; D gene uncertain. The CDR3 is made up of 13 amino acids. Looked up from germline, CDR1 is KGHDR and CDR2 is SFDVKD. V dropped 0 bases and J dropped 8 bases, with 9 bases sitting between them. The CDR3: CATSDLSSGGYTF. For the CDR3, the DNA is TGTGCCACCAGTGATTTGTCCTCGGGGGGCTACACCTTC.